A selection of T cell receptor beta chains follows, all from one sample in a study of early T cells in non-severe SARS-CoV-2 infection. A single record per CDR3 protein comes from TCRdb applying MiXCR to the 5' RACE reads. The table has 30,000 to 40,000 distinct CDR3 sequences, approximately 5% seen once. Sequencing was performed on whole blood. The receptor source for this set is an adult who was a healthcare worker with PCR-confirmed SARS-CoV-2 infection or an uninfected control (not recorded which). The CDR3 runs from the conserved cysteine through the conserved F or W. Each record gives: CDR3 DNA, CDR3 protein, clone size, V gene, J gene, D gene. D genes are given only for firm matches. Only part of the rows carry a size: once, few, many, or a class if the clone is expanded.

DNA: TGTGCCAGCAGTTTTCTCGATACGCAGTATTTT; CDR3: CASSFLDTQYF; size: .; V: TRBV12-3/TRBV12-4; J: TRBJ2-3; D: .
DNA: TGCGCCAGCAGCGCGGACACAGGGGGCGGTGTCTATGGCTACACCTTC; CDR3: CASSADTGGGVYGYTF; size: many; V: TRBV5-1; J: TRBJ1-2; D: TRBD1
DNA: TGTGCCAGCAGCCTCCGGACAGGGGCTGGAAACACCATATATTTT; CDR3: CASSLRTGAGNTIYF; size: few; V: TRBV13; J: TRBJ1-3; D: TRBD1
DNA: TGTGCCAGCAGCGTAGGCGAACGGGAGGGCACAGATACGCAGTATTTT; CDR3: CASSVGEREGTDTQYF; size: many; V: TRBV9; J: TRBJ2-3; D: TRBD2
DNA: TGTGCCAGCAGTCAGGACACTGAAGCTTTCTTT; CDR3: CASSQDTEAFF; size: few; V: TRBV12-3/TRBV12-4; J: TRBJ1-1; D: .
DNA: TGTGCCAGCAGCCAGGACAGCCATCAGCCCCAGCATTTT; CDR3: CASSQDSHQPQHF; size: many; V: TRBV5-8; J: TRBJ1-5; D: .
DNA: TGTGCCAGCAGTGCAGAGGACAGGGGAATCTATGGCTACACCTTC; CDR3: CASSAEDRGIYGYTF; size: many; V: TRBV2; J: TRBJ1-2; D: TRBD1
DNA: TGTGCCAGCAGGGACAGGGGAAACATTCAGTACTTC; CDR3: CASRDRGNIQYF; size: few; V: TRBV11-2; J: TRBJ2-4; D: TRBD1
DNA: TGTGCCAGCAGTTTGGGTTACACCGGGGAGCTGTTTTTT; CDR3: CASSLGYTGELFF; size: .; V: TRBV6-5; J: TRBJ2-2; D: .
DNA: TGTGCCAGCAGCCTCCGAGGGGTCTCCTACAATGAGCAGTTCTTC; CDR3: CASSLRGVSYNEQFF; size: many; V: TRBV11-2; J: TRBJ2-1; D: .
DNA: TGTGCCAGCGGCACAGTAGGGGACAGAATAAGATTCTATAGCAATCAGCCCCAGCATTTT; CDR3: CASGTVGDRIRFYSNQPQHF; size: many; V: TRBV21-1; J: TRBJ1-5; D: .
DNA: TGCAGTGCGGCCCCCGGGACAGGGTTGTGGTATGGCTACACCTTC; CDR3: CSAAPGTGLWYGYTF; size: many; V: TRBV20-1; J: TRBJ1-2; D: TRBD1
DNA: TGTGCCAGCAGTGCCAGACAGGCCTACAATTCACCCCTCCACTTT; CDR3: CASSARQAYNSPLHF; size: many; V: TRBV12-3/TRBV12-4; J: TRBJ1-6; D: .